What follows describes a single TCR beta chain. Its antigen remains unknown. This entry belongs to a study of shared clonotypes between healthy human individuals. Study results and caveats: Across subsets, estimated richness was generally greater for naive than for memory populations.

The V end was cut by 7 bases, the J end by 5 bases, with 17 bases between. CDR3 length equals 14 residues. CDR1 and CDR2 from the germline V gene are LNHDA and SQIVND (reference sequence). Positively selected for CCR7, the CD45RO-negative cells used as naive CD8 cells excluded terminally differentiated effector memory CD45RA+ cells. Some clones are missing from TCRdb's copy, which holds only in-frame ones; the method was immunoSEQ multiplex PCR. The profile covers about 2.1 million clones, with roughly 93% appearing a single time and more than 1.5% taken by the ten largest. The sequenced sample consisted of naive CD8+ T cells from PBMCs. The sequence derives from a man aged 18-30 years in good health. Some clones in this sample may be carry-over from other donors' samples. The J gene is TRBJ1-1, the V gene TRBV19; D is unresolved. The CDR3 DNA sequence: TGTGCCAGTAATTTGGGTACAATCGGGACTGAAGCTTTCTTT. Its translation: CASNLGTIGTEAFF. Supplemented by reference TRBV19 and TRBJ1-1, the full variable domain reads DGGITQSPKYLFRKEGQNVTLSCEQNLNHDAMYWYRQDPGQGLRLIYYSQIVNDFQKGDIAEGYSVSREKKESFPLTVTSAQKNPTAFYLCASNLGTIGTEAFFGQGTRLTVV.